This T cell receptor (beta chain) was retrieved from a study of cytomegalovirus exposure and HLA in healthy donors. CDR1 and CDR2 from the germline V gene are SGHTA and FQGNSA. This CDR3 is 14 amino acids long. V shed 3 bases, J shed 9 bases, and the junction held 5 bases outside the gene matches. This clone was counted between two and nine times. The PCR contained 60 Vbeta and 13 Jbeta primers. Using immunoSEQ multiplex PCR, the repertoire was profiled, and TCRdb retains in-frame clones only, with some absent. This table holds about 150,000 clones, approximately 9% found once. The TCR comes from a male donor in good health and CMV-seronegative. The genes are TRBV7-2 and TRBJ1-5; 10 nucleotides align to TRBD1. Material: PBMCs. The chain's CDR3 is CASSFDRGQWPQHF. The CDR3 nucleotides read TGTGCCAGCAGCTTTGACAGGGGGCAGTGGCCCCAGCATTTT.